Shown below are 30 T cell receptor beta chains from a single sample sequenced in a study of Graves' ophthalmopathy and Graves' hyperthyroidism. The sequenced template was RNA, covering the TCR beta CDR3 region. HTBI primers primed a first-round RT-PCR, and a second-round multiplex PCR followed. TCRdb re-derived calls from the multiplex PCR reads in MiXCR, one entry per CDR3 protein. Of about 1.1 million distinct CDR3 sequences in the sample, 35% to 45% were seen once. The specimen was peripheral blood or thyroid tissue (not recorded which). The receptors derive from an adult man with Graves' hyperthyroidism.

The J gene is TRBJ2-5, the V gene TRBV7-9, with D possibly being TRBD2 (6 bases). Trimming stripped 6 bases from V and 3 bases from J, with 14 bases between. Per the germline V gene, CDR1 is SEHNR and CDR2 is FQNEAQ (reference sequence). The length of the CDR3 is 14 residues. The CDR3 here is CASRRQGGEETQYF. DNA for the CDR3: TGTGCCAGCAGGAGGCAGGGAGGCGAAGAGACCCAGTACTTC.

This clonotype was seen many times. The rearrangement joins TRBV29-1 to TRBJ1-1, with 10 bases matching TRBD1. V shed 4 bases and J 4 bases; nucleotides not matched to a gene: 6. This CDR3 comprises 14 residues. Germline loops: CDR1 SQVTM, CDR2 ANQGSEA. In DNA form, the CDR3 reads TGCAGCGTTGCCCTCGGGACAGGGGTCACTGAAGCTTTCTTT. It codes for CSVALGTGVTEAFF.

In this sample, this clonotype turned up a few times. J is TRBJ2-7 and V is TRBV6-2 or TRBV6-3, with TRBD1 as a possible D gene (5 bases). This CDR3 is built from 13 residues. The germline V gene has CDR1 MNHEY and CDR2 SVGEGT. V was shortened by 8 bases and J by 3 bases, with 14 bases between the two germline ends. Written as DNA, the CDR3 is TGTGCCAGCGGCGGACAAAAGATCTACGAGCAGTACTTC. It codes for CASGGQKIYEQYF.

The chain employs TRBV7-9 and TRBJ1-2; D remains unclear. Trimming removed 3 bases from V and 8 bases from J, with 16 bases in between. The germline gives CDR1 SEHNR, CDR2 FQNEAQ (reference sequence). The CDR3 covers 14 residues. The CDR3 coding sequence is TGTGCCAGCAGCTTTAGGCTGACTGAAGGGGGCTACACCTTC. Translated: CASSFRLTEGGYTF.

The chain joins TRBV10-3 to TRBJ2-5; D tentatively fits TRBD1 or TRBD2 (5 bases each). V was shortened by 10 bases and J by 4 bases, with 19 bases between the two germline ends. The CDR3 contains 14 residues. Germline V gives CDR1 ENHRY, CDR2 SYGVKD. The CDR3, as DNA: TGTGCCACCAAACCGGGACGCAGCACAGAGACCCAGTACTTC. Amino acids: CATKPGRSTETQYF.

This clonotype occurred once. The CDR3 loop is CASSYPGGIGAFF. As DNA, the CDR3 is TGTGCCAGCAGTTACCCCGGCGGGATTGGAGCTTTCTTT. This chain connects TRBV25-1 to TRBJ1-1; D not resolved. Germline CDR1 and CDR2: MGHDK and SYGVNS. V was shortened by 5 bases and J by 10 bases, with 17 bases between the two germline ends. The CDR3 is made up of 13 amino acids.

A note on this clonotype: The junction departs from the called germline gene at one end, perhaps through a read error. Here the CDR3 DNA reads TGTGCCACCAGCGGAAAGGGGGTGGCTGGCTACACCTTT. Amino acid sequence: CATSGKGVAGYTF. This sequence joins TRBV15 and TRBJ1-2, with D tentatively TRBD1 (6 bases). Looked up from germline, CDR1 is LNHNV and CDR2 is YYDKDF (reference sequence). There are 13 residues in the CDR3.

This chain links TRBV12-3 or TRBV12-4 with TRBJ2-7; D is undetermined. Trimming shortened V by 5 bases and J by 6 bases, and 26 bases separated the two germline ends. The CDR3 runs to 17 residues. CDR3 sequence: CASSEFPGGERRIEQYF. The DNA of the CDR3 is TGTGCCAGCAGTGAATTCCCTGGCGGAGAACGGAGAATCGAGCAGTACTTC.

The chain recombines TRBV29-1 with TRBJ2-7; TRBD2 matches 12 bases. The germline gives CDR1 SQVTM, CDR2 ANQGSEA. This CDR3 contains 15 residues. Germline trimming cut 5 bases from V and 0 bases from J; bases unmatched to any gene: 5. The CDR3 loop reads CSVRTSGASSYEQYF. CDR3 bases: TGCAGCGTTCGGACTAGCGGGGCCAGCTCCTACGAGCAGTACTTC.

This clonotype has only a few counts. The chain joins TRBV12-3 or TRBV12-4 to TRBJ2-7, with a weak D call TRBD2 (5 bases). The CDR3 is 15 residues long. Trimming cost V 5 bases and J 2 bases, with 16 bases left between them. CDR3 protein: CASSPMGSWTYEQYF. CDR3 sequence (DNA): TGTGCCAGCAGTCCTATGGGGAGTTGGACCTACGAGCAGTACTTC.

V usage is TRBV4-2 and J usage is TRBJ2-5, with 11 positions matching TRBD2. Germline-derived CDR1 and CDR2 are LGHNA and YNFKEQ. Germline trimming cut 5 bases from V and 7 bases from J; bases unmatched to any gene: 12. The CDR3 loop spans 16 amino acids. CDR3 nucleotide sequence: TGTGCCAGCAGCGGGGGTAGCGGGAGGGCCTTTGGGACCCAGTACTTC. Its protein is CASSGGSGRAFGTQYF.

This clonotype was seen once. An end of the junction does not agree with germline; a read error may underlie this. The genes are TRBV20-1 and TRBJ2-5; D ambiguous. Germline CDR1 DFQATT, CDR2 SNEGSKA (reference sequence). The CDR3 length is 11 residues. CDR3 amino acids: CSARVQEAQYF. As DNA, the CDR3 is TGCAGTGCTAGAGTTCAAGAGGCCCAGTACTTC.

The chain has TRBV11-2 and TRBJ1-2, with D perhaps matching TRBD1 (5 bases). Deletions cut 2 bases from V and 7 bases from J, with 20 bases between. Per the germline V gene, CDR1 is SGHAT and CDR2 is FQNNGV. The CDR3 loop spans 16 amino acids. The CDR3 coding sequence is TGTGCCAGCAGCTTACCCAATGGGGCAGGGAGAGGTGGCTACACCTTC. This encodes CASSLPNGAGRGGYTF.

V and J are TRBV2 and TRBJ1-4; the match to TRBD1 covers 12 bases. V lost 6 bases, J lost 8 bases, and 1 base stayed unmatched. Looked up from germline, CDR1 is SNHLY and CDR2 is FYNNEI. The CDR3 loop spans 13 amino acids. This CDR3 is CASRGQGAEKLFF. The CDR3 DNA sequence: TGTGCCAGCAGGGGACAGGGGGCCGAAAAACTGTTTTTT.

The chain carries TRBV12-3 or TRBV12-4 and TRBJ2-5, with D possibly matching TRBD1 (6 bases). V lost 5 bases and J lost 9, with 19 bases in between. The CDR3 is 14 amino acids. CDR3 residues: CASSNRDTAKPQYF. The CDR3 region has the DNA TGTGCCAGCAGTAATCGGGACACGGCAAAGCCCCAGTACTTC.

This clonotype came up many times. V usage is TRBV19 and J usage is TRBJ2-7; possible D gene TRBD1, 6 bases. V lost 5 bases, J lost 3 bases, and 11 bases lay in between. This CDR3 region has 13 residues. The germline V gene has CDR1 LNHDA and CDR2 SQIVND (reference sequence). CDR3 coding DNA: TGTGCCAGTAGTGACAGGATAGTCTACGAGCAGTACTTC. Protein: CASSDRIVYEQYF.

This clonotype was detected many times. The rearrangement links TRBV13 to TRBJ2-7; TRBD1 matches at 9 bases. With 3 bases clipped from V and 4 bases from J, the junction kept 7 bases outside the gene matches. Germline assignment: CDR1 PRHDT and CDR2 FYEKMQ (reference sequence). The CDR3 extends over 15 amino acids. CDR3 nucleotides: TGTGCCAGCAGCTTTCCTGGACAGGGGAGGTACGAGCAGTACTTC. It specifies CASSFPGQGRYEQYF.

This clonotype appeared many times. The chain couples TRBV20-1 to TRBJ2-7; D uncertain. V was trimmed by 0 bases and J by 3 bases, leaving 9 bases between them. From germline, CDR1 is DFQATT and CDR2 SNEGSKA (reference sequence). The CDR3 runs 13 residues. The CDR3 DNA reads TGCAGTGCTAGAGATACGGCAATCTACGAGCAGTACTTC. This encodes CSARDTAIYEQYF.

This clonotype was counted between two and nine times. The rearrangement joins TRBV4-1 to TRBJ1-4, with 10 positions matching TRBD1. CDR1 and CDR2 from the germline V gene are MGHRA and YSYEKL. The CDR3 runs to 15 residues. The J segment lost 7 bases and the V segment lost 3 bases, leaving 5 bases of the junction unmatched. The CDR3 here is CASSHGTGDGEKLFF. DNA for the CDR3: TGCGCCAGCAGCCACGGGACAGGGGATGGTGAAAAACTGTTTTTT.

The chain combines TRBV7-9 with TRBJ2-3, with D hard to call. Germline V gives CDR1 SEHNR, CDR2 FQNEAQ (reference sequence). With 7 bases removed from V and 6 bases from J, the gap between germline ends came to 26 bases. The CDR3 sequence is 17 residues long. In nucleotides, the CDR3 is TGTGCCAGCACCTCGAGATTGGCCGATCCGGTTAGGGATACGCAGTATTTT. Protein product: CASTSRLADPVRDTQYF.

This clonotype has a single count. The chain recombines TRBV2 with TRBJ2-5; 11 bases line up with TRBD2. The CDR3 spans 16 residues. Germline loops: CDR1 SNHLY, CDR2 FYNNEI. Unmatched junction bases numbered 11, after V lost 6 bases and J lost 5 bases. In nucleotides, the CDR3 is TGTGCCAGCAGCGTAGCGGGAGGGGGACAAATGGAGACCCAGTACTTC. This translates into CASSVAGGGQMETQYF.

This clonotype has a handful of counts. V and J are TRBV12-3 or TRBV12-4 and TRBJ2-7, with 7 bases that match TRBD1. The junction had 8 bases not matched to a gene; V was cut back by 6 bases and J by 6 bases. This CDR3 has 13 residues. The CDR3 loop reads CASSRTGFSEQYF. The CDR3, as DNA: TGTGCCAGCAGCCGGACAGGATTCTCCGAGCAGTACTTC.

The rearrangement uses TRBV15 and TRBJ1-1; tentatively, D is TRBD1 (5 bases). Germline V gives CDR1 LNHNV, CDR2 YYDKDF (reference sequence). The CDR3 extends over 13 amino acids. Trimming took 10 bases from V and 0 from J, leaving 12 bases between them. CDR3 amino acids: CASLGGVNTEAFF. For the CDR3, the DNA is TGTGCCAGCTTAGGAGGGGTGAACACTGAAGCTTTCTTT. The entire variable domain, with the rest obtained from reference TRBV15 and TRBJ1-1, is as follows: DAMVIQNPRYQVTQFGKPVTLSCSQTLNHNVMYWYQQKSSQAPKLLFHYYDKDFNNEADTPDNFQSRRPNTSFCFLDIRSPGLGDTAMYLCASLGGVNTEAFFGQGTRLTVV.

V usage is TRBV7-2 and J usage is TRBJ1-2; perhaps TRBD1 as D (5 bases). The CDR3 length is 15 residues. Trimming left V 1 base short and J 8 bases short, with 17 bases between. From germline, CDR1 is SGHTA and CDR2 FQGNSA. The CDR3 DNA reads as TGTGCCAGCAGCTTAGTTCAAGAGGGGTGGAGAGGCTACACCTTC. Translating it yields CASSLVQEGWRGYTF.

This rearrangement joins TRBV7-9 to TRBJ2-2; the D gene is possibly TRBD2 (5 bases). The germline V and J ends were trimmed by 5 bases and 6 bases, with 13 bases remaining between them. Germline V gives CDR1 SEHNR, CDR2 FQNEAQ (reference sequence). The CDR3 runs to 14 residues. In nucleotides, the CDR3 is TGTGCCAGCAGCCTCCGGGAACCCGCCGGGGAGCTGTTTTTT. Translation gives CASSLREPAGELFF.

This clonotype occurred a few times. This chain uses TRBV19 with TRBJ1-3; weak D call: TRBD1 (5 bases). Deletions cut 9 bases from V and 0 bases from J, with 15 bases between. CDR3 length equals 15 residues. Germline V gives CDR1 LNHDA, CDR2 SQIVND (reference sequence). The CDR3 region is CASQKTGLSGNTIYF. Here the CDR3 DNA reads TGTGCCAGCCAGAAAACAGGCCTCTCTGGAAACACCATATATTTT.

Here the CDR3 reads CASSVDGGRGEKLFF. The CDR3 DNA reads TGTGCCAGCAGCGTAGACGGGGGAAGAGGTGAAAAACTGTTTTTT. The J gene is TRBJ1-4, the V gene TRBV9; possible D gene TRBD1, 5 bases. Trimming removed 0 bases from V and 7 bases from J, with 13 bases in between. The CDR3 covers 15 residues. Germline values: CDR1 SGDLS, CDR2 YYNGEE.

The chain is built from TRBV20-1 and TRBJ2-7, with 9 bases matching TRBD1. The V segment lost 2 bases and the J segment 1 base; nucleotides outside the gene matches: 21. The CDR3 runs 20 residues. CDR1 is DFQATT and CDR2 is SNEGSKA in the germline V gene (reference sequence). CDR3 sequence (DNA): TGCAGTGCTAGATCCACAGAACAGGGGGCCTGGAAAAGCGGATCCTACGAGCAGTACTTC. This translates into CSARSTEQGAWKSGSYEQYF.

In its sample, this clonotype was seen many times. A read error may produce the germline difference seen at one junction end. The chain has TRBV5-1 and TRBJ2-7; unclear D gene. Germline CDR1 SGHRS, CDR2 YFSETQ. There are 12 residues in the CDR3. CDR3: CASSLTPYEQYF. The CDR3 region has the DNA TGTGCCAGCAGCTTAACGCCCTACGAGCAGTACTTC.

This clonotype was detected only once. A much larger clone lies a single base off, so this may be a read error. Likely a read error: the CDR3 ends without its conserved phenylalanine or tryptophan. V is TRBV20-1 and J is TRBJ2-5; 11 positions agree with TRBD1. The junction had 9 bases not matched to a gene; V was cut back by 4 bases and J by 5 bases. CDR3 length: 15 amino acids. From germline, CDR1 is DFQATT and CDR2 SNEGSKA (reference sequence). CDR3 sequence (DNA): TGCAGTGCTAACCTGGGACAGGGGGTTTTGGAGACCCAGTACTCC. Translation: CSANLGQGVLETQYS.